These 15 T cell receptor beta chains share one sample of origin, sequenced in a study of T cell repertoires in cytomegalovirus infection. The antigens of these receptors remain unknown. MiXCR, applied by TCRdb to the reads, yields one record per CDR3 protein. Counted here are about 900,000 distinct CDR3 sequences, around 29% occurring once; the ten biggest clones make up around 15%. The sequencing used cultured CD8+ T cells from PBMCs, collected from culture after CMV antigen stimulation. All receptors derive from a human donor in good health (CMV status not recorded). Some clones in this sample may be carry-over from other donors' samples.

This clonotype occurred a few times. The chain recombines TRBV24-1 with TRBJ2-2; D perhaps matches TRBD1 (6 bases). The V and J ends lost 4 bases and 3 bases respectively, with 11 bases between them. CDR1 is KGHDR, CDR2 SFDVKD, per germline. This CDR3 has 15 residues. CDR3: CATSDPRTDTGELFF. CDR3 nucleotides: TGTGCCACCAGTGACCCCAGGACAGACACCGGGGAGCTGTTTTTT.

This clonotype was detected many times. The chain has TRBV11-2 and TRBJ1-2, with a possible D match to TRBD1 (6 bases). The germline gives CDR1 SGHAT, CDR2 FQNNGV. V lost 5 bases and J lost 7, with 17 bases in between. The CDR3 spans 14 residues. The CDR3 region is CASSPPGGVGGYTF. The DNA of the CDR3 is TGTGCCAGCAGCCCCCCGGGGGGCGTCGGTGGCTACACCTTC. The whole variable domain, remainder taken from reference TRBV11-2 and TRBJ1-2, is EAGVAQSPRYKIIEKRQSVAFWCNPISGHATLYWYQQILGQGPKLLIQFQNNGVVDDSQLPKDRFSAERLKGVDSTLKIQPAKLEDSAVYLCASSPPGGVGGYTFGSGTRLTVV.

The J gene is TRBJ1-1, the V gene TRBV29-1; D is unclear. Per germline, CDR1 SQVTM and CDR2 ANQGSEA. The CDR3 loop spans 13 amino acids. V lost 1 base to trimming and J lost 6 bases, with 12 bases between them. The CDR3 region is CSVEGGGSSEAFF. For the CDR3, the DNA is TGCAGCGTTGAAGGGGGAGGGTCCTCTGAAGCTTTCTTT. Based on the CDR3 plus reference TRBV29-1 and TRBJ1-1, the full variable domain is SAVISQKPSRDICQRGTSLTIQCQVDSQVTMMFWYRQQPGQSLTLIATANQGSEATYESGFVIDKFPISRPNLTFSTLTVSNMSPEDSSIYLCSVEGGGSSEAFFGQGTRLTVV.

The J gene is TRBJ1-1, the V gene TRBV6-4; possible D gene TRBD1, 6 bases. The CDR3 runs 14 residues. The V and J ends lost 8 bases and 3 bases respectively, with 16 bases between them. CDR1 and CDR2 (germline): MRHNA, SNTAGT. CDR3 residues: CASLGGRADTEAFF. DNA for the CDR3: TGTGCCAGCTTGGGGGGCAGGGCGGACACTGAAGCTTTCTTT.

This clonotype was recorded a few times. The gene calls are TRBV4-2 and TRBJ2-3, with D unresolved. Germline V gene sequence: CDR1 LGHNA, CDR2 YNFKEQ. V was cut by 1 base and J by 6 bases, with 5 bases left in between. The CDR3 is made up of 12 amino acids. The CDR3 reads CASSQGSDTQYF. The CDR3 nucleotides read TGTGCCAGCAGCCAAGGTTCCGATACGCAGTATTTT.

This clonotype has just a few counts. The rearrangement links TRBV27 to TRBJ1-2; 7 positions match TRBD1. This CDR3 spans 15 amino acids. Germline V gives CDR1 MNHEY, CDR2 SMNVEV (reference sequence). Germline trimming cut 0 bases from V and 6 bases from J; bases unmatched to any gene: 7. The CDR3 protein is CASSLSVQGRDGYTF. In DNA form, the CDR3 reads TGTGCCAGCAGTTTATCGGTACAGGGGCGAGATGGCTACACCTTC.

Note on this clonotype: This may be a read error, as it is one base from a much larger clone. The chain employs TRBV7-9 and TRBJ1-6, with 7 bases identical to TRBD1. The germline CDR1 and CDR2 sequences are SEHNR and FQNEAQ (reference sequence). J lost 10 bases, V lost 7 bases, and 13 bases had no gene match. This CDR3 is 15 amino acids long. This chain's CDR3 is CASNIWDREGSPLHF. In DNA form, the CDR3 reads TGTGCCAGCAACATATGGGACAGAGAAGGATCACCCCTCCACTTT.

CDR3 residues: CASSYSVETMNTEAFF. In DNA, the CDR3 is TGTGCCAGCAGTTACTCGGTTGAAACTATGAACACTGAAGCTTTCTTT. The chain uses TRBV6-2 or TRBV6-3 and TRBJ1-1; D unresolved. Germline V gene lookup returns CDR1 MNHEY and CDR2 SVGEGT. V dropped 0 bases and J dropped 0 bases, with 11 bases sitting between them. The CDR3 totals 16 residues.

The CDR3 DNA reads TGTGCCACCAGTGCTAACAGGTCGAGTCGGGCCCCATACTCTAGCACAGATACGCAGTATTTT. Its translation: CATSANRSSRAPYSSTDTQYF. V usage is TRBV24-1 and J usage is TRBJ2-3, with D tentatively TRBD1 (5 bases). Per germline, CDR1 KGHDR and CDR2 SFDVKD. Trimming removed 5 bases at V and 0 bases at J, with 29 bases between. This CDR3 has 21 amino acids.

For the CDR3, the DNA is TGTGCCAGCAGCCAACTCAATGCGGGGCCTAACAATGAGCAGTTCTTC. Amino acids: CASSQLNAGPNNEQFF. The chain couples TRBV3-1 to TRBJ2-1; possible D gene TRBD2, 6 bases. The V gene's germline CDR1 is LGHDT and CDR2 YNNKEL (reference sequence). The CDR3 has 16 amino acids. V dropped 2 bases and J dropped 5 bases, with 16 bases sitting between them.

Remarks on this clonotype: At one boundary the junction diverges from the germline segment, which might be a read error. The gene calls are TRBV11-2 and TRBJ1-3, with D unresolved. Germline values: CDR1 SGHAT, CDR2 FQNNGV. This CDR3 is built from 15 residues. The chain's CDR3 is CPSSLDLGRGNTIYF. The CDR3 DNA sequence: TGTCCCAGCAGCTTAGATTTAGGGCGCGGAAACACCATATATTTT.

This clonotype was observed a few times. The chain has TRBV7-2 and TRBJ2-3, with a possible D match to TRBD2 (7 bases). The CDR3 loop spans 16 amino acids. The germline V and J ends were trimmed by 5 bases and 2 bases, with 17 bases remaining between them. Looked up from germline, CDR1 is SGHTA and CDR2 is FQGNSA. Here the CDR3 reads CASSNLRGGYTDTQYF. In DNA, the CDR3 is TGTGCCAGCAGCAACCTTAGGGGGGGCTACACAGATACGCAGTATTTT.

This clonotype came up a few times. This rearrangement joins TRBV7-6 to TRBJ1-1, with TRBD1 as a possible D gene (6 bases). V was cut by 2 bases and J by 3 bases, with 13 bases left in between. The germline V gene has CDR1 SGHVS and CDR2 FNYEAQ. The CDR3 length is 15 residues. CDR3: CASSLSHREDTEAFF. In nucleotides, the CDR3 is TGTGCCAGCAGCTTATCACACAGGGAAGACACTGAAGCTTTCTTT.

The J gene is TRBJ2-1, the V gene TRBV7-4; D call uncertain. The CDR3 has 12 amino acids. Trimming removed 5 bases from V and 8 bases from J, with 10 bases in between. CDR1 and CDR2 (germline): SGHVT, SQSDAQ. The CDR3 DNA follows: TGTGCCAGCAGCCCAAAGTTCTATGAGCAGTTCTTC. This gives the protein CASSPKFYEQFF.

The chain carries TRBV7-6 and TRBJ1-4, with TRBD1 as a possible D gene (6 bases). This CDR3 region has 19 residues. V lost 7 bases to trimming and J lost 5 bases, with 29 bases between them. CDR1 SGHVS and CDR2 FNYEAQ come from the germline V gene. The DNA for the CDR3 is TGTGCCAGCAAAGGCCAGGGGAATGGGTTTTTCTATGACAATGAAAAACTGTTTTTT. Residues: CASKGQGNGFFYDNEKLFF.